The 26 T cell receptor beta chains given below trace back to one sample, sequenced in a study of CD8+ T cells in alopecia areata. As the sequencing template, cDNA was produced by extracting RNA and reverse transcribing it. Sequenced by immunoSEQ multiplex PCR; TCRdb stores in-frame clones only, minus some. The table includes about 300,000 clones, roughly 64% detected once. Treatment indicated: oral pan-JAK inhibitor, 5-10 mg twice daily. The specimen comprised CD4+ T cells sorted from blood, sampled at week 24, from a patient treated with tofacitinib. The receptor source for this set is a human donor with alopecia areata.

The CDR3 DNA reads as TGTGCCAGCAGCTTACCAGGGGCCCACGAGCAGTACTTC. It encodes CASSLPGAHEQYF. The chain has TRBV7-9 and TRBJ2-7; D perhaps matches TRBD1 (6 bases). CDR3 size: 13 residues. Germline V gene lookup returns CDR1 SEHNR and CDR2 FQNEAQ (reference sequence). The V end was cut by 2 bases, the J end by 5 bases, with 10 bases between. Full variable domain (remainder filled in from reference TRBV7-9 and TRBJ2-7): DTGVSQNPRHKITKRGQNVTFRCDPISEHNRLYWYRQTLGQGPEFLTYFQNEAQLEKSRLLSDRFSAERPKGSFSTLEIQRTEQGDSAMYLCASSLPGAHEQYFGPGTRLTVT.

The chain has TRBV4-1 and TRBJ2-5, with 7 positions matching TRBD1. Per the germline V gene, CDR1 is MGHRA and CDR2 is YSYEKL. The CDR3 runs to 15 residues. J gave up 4 bases and V 5 bases, and 10 bases lay outside the gene matches. This chain's CDR3 is CASSVNRGPGETQYF. CDR3 in DNA: TGCGCCAGCAGCGTCAACAGGGGTCCAGGAGAGACCCAGTACTTC.

This clone occurred a few times. J is TRBJ2-4 and V is TRBV30, with TRBD2 matching 7 bases. Germline lookup yields CDR1 GTSNPN and CDR2 SVGIG (reference sequence). Losses at the gene ends were 0 bases for V and 2 bases for J; bases not matched to a gene: 10. This CDR3 spans 17 amino acids. This chain's CDR3 is CAWSVQATGGPKNIQYF. In nucleotides, the CDR3 is TGTGCCTGGAGTGTACAAGCAACGGGGGGACCCAAAAACATTCAGTACTTC.

V is TRBV29-1 and J is TRBJ1-3, with 7 bases matching TRBD1. Trimming took 4 bases from V and 2 from J; bases not matched to a gene: 8. The length of the CDR3 is 15 residues. Germline-derived CDR1 and CDR2 are SQVTM and ANQGSEA. The CDR3 region is CSVGMTGRAGNTIYF. CDR3 in DNA: TGCAGCGTTGGAATGACAGGGCGAGCTGGAAACACCATATATTTT.

This chain uses TRBV5-6 with TRBJ2-3, with D perhaps TRBD2 (6 bases). CDR3 length: 15 residues. The germline V and J ends were trimmed by 0 bases and 6 bases, with 14 bases remaining between them. From germline, CDR1 is SGHDT and CDR2 YYEEEE. Here the CDR3 reads CASSLAGPGRDTQYF. The CDR3 DNA reads TGTGCCAGCAGCTTGGCCGGACCGGGGAGGGATACGCAGTATTTT.

The chain couples TRBV28 to TRBJ2-1, with D perhaps given as TRBD1 or TRBD2 (5 bases each). V was shortened by 2 bases and J by 10 bases, with 12 bases between the two germline ends. CDR3 size: 13 residues. Germline V lookup: CDR1 MDHEN, CDR2 SYDVKM. The CDR3 protein is CASSLKGTTEQFF. CDR3 DNA sequence: TGTGCCAGCAGTTTAAAAGGGACCACCGAGCAGTTCTTC.

A few counts support this clone. V and J are TRBV7-9 and TRBJ1-5, with 8 bases aligning to TRBD1. Germline CDR1 is SEHNR and CDR2 is FQNEAQ (reference sequence). The CDR3 is 15 amino acids. V lost 4 bases to trimming and J lost 12 bases; unmatched junction nucleotides: 14. CDR3 sequence: CASSYGTGRVSNQHF. The CDR3 DNA reads TGTGCCAGCAGCTATGGGACAGGCAGGGTGTCAAACCAGCATTTT. Looking up the rest from reference TRBV7-9 and TRBJ1-5 gives the full variable domain: DTGVSQNPRHKITKRGQNVTFRCDPISEHNRLYWYRQTLGQGPEFLTYFQNEAQLEKSRLLSDRFSAERPKGSFSTLEIQRTEQGDSAMYLCASSYGTGRVSNQHFGDGTRLSIL.

On this clone: At the DNA level, this CDR3 is encoded by other sequences in the same sample as well. The rearrangement links TRBV2 to TRBJ1-2; D is perhaps TRBD1 (6 bases). The CDR3 runs to 12 residues. CDR1 and CDR2 (germline): SNHLY, FYNNEI. V was cut by 3 bases and J by 4 bases, with 6 bases left in between. The CDR3 loop is CASSDRGYGYTF. In DNA form, the CDR3 reads TGTGCCAGCAGTGACAGGGGCTATGGCTACACCTTC.

This chain links TRBV4-2 with TRBJ2-3; D not certain. Germline values: CDR1 LGHNA, CDR2 YNFKEQ. V was shortened by 0 bases and J by 5 bases, with 9 bases between the two germline ends. The CDR3 loop spans 14 amino acids. The CDR3 region is CASSQDRFGDTQYF. The CDR3 nucleotides read TGTGCCAGCAGCCAAGACCGGTTTGGAGATACGCAGTATTTT.

To note about this clone: The germline gene is not matched at one end of the junction; a read error may be the cause. J is TRBJ2-1 and V is TRBV4-1; D not certain. The CDR3 has 13 residues. The V gene's germline CDR1 is MGHRA and CDR2 YSYEKL. The CDR3 DNA is TGCGCCAGCAGCCAAGTGTTACTCACAGAGCCGTTCTTC. This sequence encodes CASSQVLLTEPFF.

This clone was counted between two and nine times. V and J are TRBV30 and TRBJ2-3, with 8 bases matching TRBD2. Trimming at V came to 0 bases and at J to 6 bases, leaving 8 bases not matched to a gene. CDR3 length: 15 amino acids. Germline V lookup: CDR1 GTSNPN, CDR2 SVGIG (reference sequence). CDR3 DNA sequence: TGTGCCTGGAGTGTGGGGAGCGGGGGAGGGGATACGCAGTATTTT. Translated: CAWSVGSGGGDTQYF.

The V and J genes are TRBV5-1 and TRBJ2-6; the D gene could be TRBD1 or TRBD2 (5 bases each). Trimming shortened V by 1 base and J by 4 bases, and 9 bases separated the two germline ends. This CDR3 spans 15 amino acids. The germline V gene encodes CDR1 SGHRS and CDR2 YFSETQ. CDR3 coding DNA: TGCGCCAGCAGCTTGATGGGGACGGGGGCCAACGTCCTGACTTTC. It translates to CASSLMGTGANVLTF.

This clone showed up many times. This sequence joins TRBV7-2 and TRBJ2-5; possibly TRBD1 or TRBD2 for D (5 bases each). This CDR3 comprises 14 residues. Germline-derived CDR1 and CDR2 are SGHTA and FQGNSA. Trimming took off 8 bases at V and 5 bases at J, with 18 bases between the two ends. CDR3 bases: TGTGCCAGCTTACGGGACCCAAGCGAGGAGACCCAGTACTTC. Translation: CASLRDPSEETQYF.

The chain carries TRBV29-1 and TRBJ2-7; D possibly uses TRBD1 or TRBD2 (5 bases each). The germline V gene has CDR1 SQVTM and CDR2 ANQGSEA. The CDR3 is 13 residues long. The V and J ends lost 6 bases and 2 bases respectively, with 14 bases between them. CDR3: CSVRRQGPYEQYF. The CDR3 DNA is TGCAGCGTCCGGCGGCAGGGACCCTACGAGCAGTACTTC.

The J gene is TRBJ2-7, the V gene TRBV6-5; D uncertain. Per the germline V gene, CDR1 is MNHEY and CDR2 is SVGAGI. This CDR3 spans 12 amino acids. V lost 6 bases to trimming and J lost 1 base, with 7 bases between them. The CDR3 sequence is CASSKPSYEQYF. The CDR3 region has the DNA TGTGCCAGCAGCAAACCGTCCTACGAGCAGTACTTC.

The table lists this clone with a few counts. The chain uses TRBV2 and TRBJ2-7, with D hard to call. Germline lookup yields CDR1 SNHLY and CDR2 FYNNEI. The CDR3 is 12 residues long. V was clipped by 2 bases and J by 6 bases, with 8 bases between them. The CDR3 loop reads CASSEQSGEQYF. The CDR3 DNA sequence: TGTGCCAGCAGTGAACAGTCGGGCGAGCAGTACTTC. The whole variable domain, remainder taken from reference TRBV2 and TRBJ2-7, is EPEVTQTPSHQVTQMGQEVILRCVPISNHLYFYWYRQILGQKVEFLVSFYNNEISEKSEIFDDQFSVERPDGSNFTLKIRSTKLEDSAMYFCASSEQSGEQYFGPGTRLTVT.

The chain links TRBV18 to TRBJ2-1; no reliable D call. CDR1 and CDR2 from the germline V gene are KGHSH and LQKENI. This CDR3 has 15 residues. The germline V and J ends were trimmed by 6 bases and 6 bases, with 18 bases remaining between them. CDR3 residues: CASSLAVGLVNEQFF. For the CDR3, the DNA is TGTGCCAGCTCTCTGGCAGTTGGCCTAGTCAATGAGCAGTTCTTC.

V usage is TRBV5-1 and J usage is TRBJ2-5; a weak D match, TRBD2 (6 bases). Per the germline V gene, CDR1 is SGHRS and CDR2 is YFSETQ. The CDR3 runs to 22 residues. The germline V and J ends were trimmed by 0 bases and 5 bases, with 35 bases remaining between them. The CDR3 spells CASSLAQGGGPTAGAIVETQYF. In DNA, the CDR3 is TGCGCCAGCAGCTTGGCCCAGGGAGGCGGCCCTACTGCGGGTGCCATTGTGGAGACCCAGTACTTC. Based on the CDR3 plus reference TRBV5-1 and TRBJ2-5, the full variable domain is KAGVTQTPRYLIKTRGQQVTLSCSPISGHRSVSWYQQTPGQGLQFLFEYFSETQRNKGNFPGRFSGRQFSNSRSEMNVSTLELGDSALYLCASSLAQGGGPTAGAIVETQYFGPGTRLLVL.

The J gene is TRBJ2-1, the V gene TRBV30; maybe TRBD2 (6 bases). CDR1 and CDR2 (germline): GTSNPN, SVGIG (reference sequence). This CDR3 contains 13 residues. Trimming cost V 3 bases and J 0 bases, with 6 bases left between them. The DNA for the CDR3 is TGTGCCTGGAGCGGGGGCTCCTACAATGAGCAGTTCTTC. Translation gives CAWSGGSYNEQFF.

A word on this clone: At the DNA level, this CDR3 is encoded by other sequences in the same sample as well. This chain connects TRBV27 to TRBJ2-6; D gene ambiguous. V lost 0 bases to trimming and J lost 3 bases, with 0 bases between them. The CDR3 totals 13 residues. Germline V gene sequence: CDR1 MNHEY, CDR2 SMNVEV (reference sequence). CDR3 DNA: TGTGCCAGCAGTTTATCTGGGGCCAACGTCCTGACTTTC. It specifies CASSLSGANVLTF.

V is TRBV4-2 and J is TRBJ2-6; D call uncertain. V lost 3 bases and J 0 bases, leaving 6 bases between the germline ends. Germline V gene data show CDR1 as LGHNA and CDR2 as YNFKEQ. The CDR3 is 15 residues long. The CDR3: CASSQTGSGANVLTF. The CDR3 region has the DNA TGTGCCAGCAGCCAGACGGGCTCTGGGGCCAACGTCCTGACTTTC.

This clone was recorded a few times. The V call is TRBV2, the J call TRBJ2-3, with a possible D match to TRBD2 (5 bases). V lost 10 bases, J lost 6 bases, and 14 bases lay in between. This CDR3 comprises 12 residues. Germline CDR1 SNHLY, CDR2 FYNNEI. The CDR3 reads CATGQEVDTQYF. The CDR3 DNA sequence: TGTGCCACCGGGCAGGAGGTGGATACGCAGTATTTT.

The table lists this clone with a few counts. The chain couples TRBV29-1 to TRBJ1-2; weak D call: TRBD1 (6 bases). This CDR3 region has 11 residues. V lost 4 bases, J lost 6 bases, and 9 bases lay in between. Germline CDR1 SQVTM, CDR2 ANQGSEA. The CDR3 coding sequence is TGCAGCGTTGGTAGACAGGATGGCTACACCTTC. It codes for CSVGRQDGYTF.

The V gene is TRBV5-6, the J gene TRBJ2-5; D remains ambiguous. In germline, CDR1 is SGHDT, CDR2 YYEEEE. The V gene lost 4 bases and the J gene lost 4 bases, with 11 bases spanning the gap. The CDR3 contains 13 residues. The CDR3 bases are TGTGCCAGCAGCCGCGGACGCGGAGAGACCCAGTACTTC. Amino acids: CASSRGRGETQYF.

This clone was recorded a few times. The chain couples TRBV15 to TRBJ2-1; the D is unclear. The CDR3 runs to 13 residues. V lost 7 bases, J lost 6 bases, and 13 bases lay in between. From germline, CDR1 is LNHNV and CDR2 YYDKDF (reference sequence). The CDR3 DNA sequence: TGTGCCACCACCTTAGGGATCGGCAATGAGCAGTTCTTC. Translation: CATTLGIGNEQFF.

The chain has TRBV7-9 and TRBJ1-2; D uncertain. The CDR3 sequence is 11 residues long. Germline V gene lookup returns CDR1 SEHNR and CDR2 FQNEAQ (reference sequence). V lost 4 bases, J lost 3 bases, and 3 bases lay in between. The CDR3 DNA sequence: TGTGCCAGCAGCTCTTACTATGGCTACACCTTC. Translation gives CASSSYYGYTF.